The rows below give T cell receptor beta chains drawn from one sample of a study of blood T cells in healthy people across ages. TCRdb itself ran the 5' RACE reads through MiXCR, one entry per CDR3 protein. Of around 500,000 distinct CDR3 sequences in the sample, 40% to 55% were seen once. The sequencing sample was made of blood. The receptor set was obtained from an elderly man in good health. CDR3s include the opening cysteine and the closing phenylalanine or tryptophan.

TRBV20-1,TRBJ2-1,CSASTASSYNEQFF
TRBV29-1,TRBJ1-1,CSVLQGGNTEVFF
TRBV24-1,TRBJ1-1,CATSESTGPNTEAFF
TRBV11-2,TRBJ2-7,CASSGGHLIDEQYF
TRBV5-1,-,CASSLRNAGASQETQYF
TRBV7-9,TRBJ2-7,CVSSPLGGASYEQYF
TRBV6-5,TRBJ2-1,CASSYEGTGWANEQFF
TRBV29-1,TRBJ2-1,CSVRDSYNEQFF
TRBV10-3,TRBJ2-3,CAIKGPSGGLDTQYF
TRBV20-1,TRBJ2-6,CSASPLSGANVLTF
TRBV12-3/TRBV12-4,TRBJ2-7,CASSTRSGLYEQYF
TRBV7-3,TRBJ2-5,CASSRGRDQTQYF
TRBV6-6,TRBJ2-5,CASSRQARTQETQYF
TRBV4-2,-,CASSQGGTSFYEQYF
TRBV9,TRBJ2-5,CASSDGGQGGLETQYF
TRBV6-2/TRBV6-3,TRBJ1-5,CASSSTNQPQHF
TRBV7-2,TRBJ2-6,CASSPRQGSPGANVLTF
TRBV29-1,TRBJ2-1,CSVEEVGYEQFF
TRBV28,TRBJ2-5,CASSLKPGHRGETQYF
TRBV7-9,TRBJ1-2,CASSLAPNSQTYGYTF
TRBV4-1,TRBJ1-1,CASSQEMGQGRRPFF
TRBV10-3,TRBJ2-5,CAISDSYSAPETQYF
TRBV20-1,TRBJ2-7,CSAPLAGSSYEQYF
TRBV7-3,TRBJ2-1,CASSSGLAGERLFF
TRBV7-2,TRBJ1-4,CASSFGLYSTNEKLFF
TRBV5-1,TRBJ1-4,CASSRGTLDNEKLFF
TRBV7-3,TRBJ2-5,CASSLGPHQETQYF
TRBV6-6,TRBJ2-2,CASSQVGASGTGELFF
TRBV29-1,-,CSGRGTGEGETQYF
TRBV11-1,TRBJ2-5,CASSAMGIGETQYF
TRBV20-1,TRBJ2-7,CSARETAYEQYF
TRBV6-6,TRBJ1-6,CASSYDGQRVNSPLHF
TRBV20-1,TRBJ2-3,CSADTRAGDQDTQYF
TRBV2,TRBJ2-3,CASSPGRTNTDTQYF
TRBV28,TRBJ2-7,CASSSGTALDEQYF
TRBV6-5,TRBJ2-6,CASSYSGLAAGANVLTF
TRBV7-2,TRBJ1-6,CASSLATGDNSPLHF
TRBV27,TRBJ2-4,CASASRGTVKNIQYF
TRBV12-3/TRBV12-4,TRBJ2-3,CAGSLTDTQYF
TRBV5-1,-,CASSGGTGTGPYEQYF
TRBV5-1,TRBJ2-1,CASSIGQGAKYEQFF
TRBV7-2,TRBJ1-2,CASSLPGILTGESQGGYTF